These T cell receptor beta chains were read from a single sample in a study of cytomegalovirus exposure and HLA in healthy donors. TCRdb's copy holds only in-frame clones and misses some; the assay was immunoSEQ multiplex PCR. The table has more than 100,000 clones, over 80% seen once; the top ten hold around 2%. Material for sequencing was PBMCs. The receptors derive from a man aged 25-45 years in good health and CMV-seronegative. CDR3s include the opening cysteine and the closing phenylalanine or tryptophan. D genes are given only for firm matches. Expanded clones get a size class; other rows say once, few or many, or leave the size out.

D gene: -
J gene: TRBJ1-6
clone size: -
V gene: TRBV7-2
CDR3 protein: CASSLVTLIRPLHF
CDR3 DNA: TGTGCCAGCAGCTTAGTCACCCTAATTAGACCCCTCCACTTT

D gene: TRBD2
J gene: TRBJ2-4
clone size: -
V gene: TRBV29-1
CDR3 protein: CSVAGVSGGPEYIQYF
CDR3 DNA: TGCAGCGTCGCAGGTGTTAGCGGGGGGCCGGAGTACATTCAGTACTTC

D gene: -
J gene: TRBJ1-2
clone size: -
V gene: TRBV28
CDR3 protein: CASSFGGSIYGYTF
CDR3 DNA: TGTGCCAGCAGTTTCGGGGGTTCCATCTATGGCTACACCTTC

D gene: -
J gene: TRBJ2-7
clone size: -
V gene: TRBV5-6
CDR3 protein: CASSTLRSAYEQYF
CDR3 DNA: TGTGCCAGCAGCACGTTAAGGAGCGCCTACGAGCAGTACTTC

D gene: TRBD2
J gene: TRBJ2-7
clone size: -
V gene: TRBV18
CDR3 protein: CASSPSTGLAAASSYEQYF
CDR3 DNA: TGTGCCAGCTCACCAAGCACGGGACTAGCGGCCGCGAGCTCCTACGAGCAGTACTTC

D gene: -
J gene: TRBJ2-6
clone size: -
V gene: TRBV5-4
CDR3 protein: CASSSPGSGANVLTF
CDR3 DNA: TGTGCCAGCAGCTCCCCAGGGTCCGGGGCCAACGTCCTGACTTTC

D gene: -
J gene: TRBJ2-2
clone size: -
V gene: TRBV20-1
CDR3 protein: CSASSTGELFF
CDR3 DNA: TGCAGTGCTAGTAGTACCGGGGAGCTGTTTTTT

D gene: TRBD1
J gene: TRBJ2-7
clone size: -
V gene: TRBV2
CDR3 protein: CASKGQGDSEQYF
CDR3 DNA: TGTGCCAGCAAGGGACAGGGGGATAGCGAGCAGTACTTC

D gene: TRBD1
J gene: TRBJ2-2
clone size: -
V gene: TRBV5-3
CDR3 protein: CARSPTGVPNTGELFF
CDR3 DNA: TGTGCCAGAAGCCCTACAGGGGTCCCGAACACCGGGGAGCTGTTTTTT

D gene: -
J gene: TRBJ2-7
clone size: -
V gene: TRBV7-2
CDR3 protein: CASSLGIQGGEQYF
CDR3 DNA: TGTGCCAGCAGCTTAGGTATACAGGGGGGGGAGCAGTACTTC

D gene: TRBD2
J gene: TRBJ2-3
clone size: -
V gene: TRBV4-3
CDR3 protein: CASSQEAQRGGTDTQYF
CDR3 DNA: TGCGCCAGCAGCCAAGAGGCGCAGCGGGGGGGCACAGATACGCAGTATTTT

D gene: TRBD1
J gene: TRBJ2-3
clone size: -
V gene: TRBV9
CDR3 protein: CASSVDLTGGVADTQYF
CDR3 DNA: TGTGCCAGCAGCGTCGATCTGACAGGGGGAGTTGCAGATACGCAGTATTTT

D gene: TRBD1
J gene: TRBJ1-1
clone size: -
V gene: TRBV27
CDR3 protein: CASTPSTGTNTEAFF
CDR3 DNA: TGTGCCAGCACCCCCTCGACAGGGACGAACACTGAAGCTTTCTTT

D gene: -
J gene: TRBJ1-5
clone size: -
V gene: TRBV28
CDR3 protein: CASAWWGRQSQPQHF
CDR3 DNA: TGTGCCAGCGCATGGTGGGGCAGACAGAGTCAGCCCCAGCATTTT

D gene: TRBD2
J gene: TRBJ2-3
clone size: -
V gene: TRBV6-4
CDR3 protein: CASSEVAGGPDTQYF
CDR3 DNA: TGTGCCAGCAGTGAGGTAGCGGGGGGGCCAGATACGCAGTATTTT

D gene: -
J gene: TRBJ1-2
clone size: -
V gene: TRBV5-6
CDR3 protein: CASSPPPGEGHGYTF
CDR3 DNA: TGTGCCAGCAGCCCACCTCCGGGAGAAGGACATGGCTACACCTTC

D gene: TRBD1
J gene: TRBJ2-5
clone size: -
V gene: TRBV7-2
CDR3 protein: CASSSDRGRETQYF
CDR3 DNA: TGTGCCAGCAGCTCGGACAGGGGGCGGGAGACCCAGTACTTC

D gene: TRBD1
J gene: TRBJ2-6
clone size: -
V gene: TRBV27
CDR3 protein: CASRRAGGGGTGANVLTF
CDR3 DNA: TGTGCCAGCAGGAGGGCAGGGGGCGGTGGGACTGGGGCCAACGTCCTGACTTTC

D gene: TRBD1
J gene: TRBJ2-3
clone size: -
V gene: TRBV6-1
CDR3 protein: CASSEPGTGGFSTDTQYF
CDR3 DNA: TGTGCCAGCAGTGAGCCGGGGACAGGGGGCTTTTCCACAGATACGCAGTATTTT

D gene: -
J gene: TRBJ2-2
clone size: -
V gene: TRBV11-2
CDR3 protein: CASSLSGSNTGELFF
CDR3 DNA: TGTGCCAGCAGCTTAAGTGGCAGTAACACCGGGGAGCTGTTTTTT

D gene: TRBD1
J gene: TRBJ2-1
clone size: -
V gene: TRBV29-1
CDR3 protein: CSVFNPGQGSGEQFF
CDR3 DNA: TGCAGCGTTTTTAATCCGGGACAGGGGTCCGGGGAGCAGTTCTTC

D gene: -
J gene: TRBJ1-5
clone size: -
V gene: TRBV10-3
CDR3 protein: CATRPGQNSNQPQHF
CDR3 DNA: TGTGCCACCCGCCCCGGACAGAATAGCAATCAGCCCCAGCATTTT

D gene: TRBD2
J gene: TRBJ2-1
clone size: -
V gene: TRBV9
CDR3 protein: CASSVGETRAGKSSYNEQFF
CDR3 DNA: TGTGCCAGCAGCGTAGGAGAGACTAGAGCGGGGAAAAGCTCCTACAATGAGCAGTTCTTC

D gene: TRBD1
J gene: TRBJ1-2
clone size: -
V gene: TRBV4-2
CDR3 protein: CASSLQGLYGYTF
CDR3 DNA: TGTGCCAGCAGCCTACAGGGGCTCTATGGCTACACCTTC

D gene: -
J gene: TRBJ2-6
clone size: -
V gene: TRBV5-1
CDR3 protein: CASSLAWETHPSGANVLTF
CDR3 DNA: TGCGCCAGCAGCTTGGCCTGGGAGACTCACCCCTCTGGGGCCAACGTCCTGACTTTC

D gene: TRBD2
J gene: TRBJ2-5
clone size: -
V gene: TRBV2
CDR3 protein: CASSEASAQTSGTQETQYF
CDR3 DNA: TGTGCCAGCAGTGAGGCGTCGGCTCAGACTAGCGGGACCCAAGAGACCCAGTACTTC

D gene: -
J gene: TRBJ1-5
clone size: -
V gene: TRBV6-1
CDR3 protein: CASSEVRGWSNQPQHF
CDR3 DNA: TGTGCCAGCAGTGAAGTAAGAGGATGGAGCAATCAGCCCCAGCATTTT

D gene: -
J gene: TRBJ2-3
clone size: -
V gene: TRBV10-2
CDR3 protein: CASRDSTDTQYF
CDR3 DNA: TGCGCCAGCAGGGACTCCACAGATACGCAGTATTTT

D gene: TRBD2
J gene: TRBJ2-7
clone size: -
V gene: TRBV11-2
CDR3 protein: CASMLGGLGEQYF
CDR3 DNA: TGTGCCAGCATGCTGGGAGGGCTGGGCGAGCAGTACTTC

D gene: -
J gene: TRBJ1-3
clone size: -
V gene: TRBV30
CDR3 protein: CAWSVSILRGNTIYF
CDR3 DNA: TGTGCCTGGAGTGTAAGCATCCTTCGGGGAAACACCATATATTTT

D gene: -
J gene: TRBJ1-2
clone size: few
V gene: TRBV6-6
CDR3 protein: CASSYSKGGYTF
CDR3 DNA: TGTGCCAGCAGTTACTCGAAGGGGGGCTACACCTTC

D gene: -
J gene: TRBJ2-1
clone size: -
V gene: TRBV7-9
CDR3 protein: CASSLVGGGALLF
CDR3 DNA: -

D gene: TRBD2
J gene: TRBJ2-7
clone size: -
V gene: TRBV9
CDR3 protein: CASSVGLAGTYEQYF
CDR3 DNA: TGTGCCAGCAGCGTAGGTCTAGCGGGGACCTACGAGCAGTACTTC

D gene: TRBD1
J gene: TRBJ2-1
clone size: -
V gene: TRBV28
CDR3 protein: CASSKRQGKQFF
CDR3 DNA: TGTGCCAGCAGCAAGAGACAGGGTAAGCAGTTCTTC

D gene: -
J gene: TRBJ1-3
clone size: -
V gene: TRBV7-8
CDR3 protein: CASSSGGSGNTTYF
CDR3 DNA: TGTGCCAGCAGCTCTGGGGGCTCTGGAAACACCACATATTTT

D gene: -
J gene: TRBJ1-6
clone size: -
V gene: TRBV7-2
CDR3 protein: CASSNPKPSPLHF
CDR3 DNA: TGTGCCAGCAGCAATCCTAAGCCTTCACCCCTCCACTTT